What follows are 27 T cell receptor beta chains derived from one specimen sequenced in a study of blood T cell repertoires in COVID-19. Produced via immunoSEQ multiplex PCR; TCRdb's table is partial and in-frame only. The table has approximately 490,000 clones, more than 85% seen once. The sample taken for sequencing was PBMCs or T cells enriched from blood (not recorded which). The receptors were sampled from a woman aged 60-70 years who had recovered from COVID-19.

This clone was detected once. This chain uses TRBV30 with TRBJ1-3; 10 bases align to TRBD1. V trimming: 1 base; J trimming: 3 bases; junction bases outside the gene matches: 6. This CDR3 is 16 amino acids long. Germline loops: CDR1 GTSNPN, CDR2 SVGIG (reference sequence). The CDR3 nucleotides read TGTGCCTGGAGTGGAACCGGACAGGGGGGTGGAAACACCATATATTTT. Amino acids: CAWSGTGQGGGNTIYF. The full variable domain, its missing parts supplied by reference TRBV30 and TRBJ1-3, is SQTIHQWPATLVQPVGSPLSLECTVEGTSNPNLYWYRQAAGRGLQLLFYSVGIGQISSEVPQNLSASRPQDRQFILSSKKLLLSDSGFYLCAWSGTGQGGGNTIYFGEGSWLTVV.

This clone occurred a few times. The sample has other DNA sequences that encode this CDR3 too. In nucleotides, the CDR3 is TGTGCCAGCTCACCACGCGGCACAGATACGCAGTATTTT. Translating gives CASSPRGTDTQYF. This chain connects TRBV18 to TRBJ2-3; D gene unclear. The germline V gene encodes CDR1 KGHSH and CDR2 LQKENI. V was shortened by 1 base and J by 1 base, with 3 bases between the two germline ends. This CDR3 is built from 13 residues.

The chain couples TRBV5-6 to TRBJ1-1; no definite D call. Looked up from germline, CDR1 is SGHDT and CDR2 is YYEEEE. The CDR3 spans 16 residues. V was clipped by 2 bases and J by 2 bases, with 16 bases between them. Here the CDR3 DNA reads TGTGCCAGCAGCTTCGTGGAGTCCCGATTTAACACTGAAGCTTTCTTT. This sequence encodes CASSFVESRFNTEAFF.

CDR3 nucleotide sequence: TGCGCCAGCAGCCAACTGGGACAGGGCGACAATGAGCAGTTCTTC. It encodes CASSQLGQGDNEQFF. This chain links TRBV4-1 with TRBJ2-1, with 9 bases identical to TRBD1. V shed 2 bases and J 5 bases; nucleotides not matched to a gene: 4. The CDR3 contains 15 residues. Looked up from germline, CDR1 is MGHRA and CDR2 is YSYEKL.

V usage is TRBV7-9 and J usage is TRBJ2-3; perhaps TRBD2 as D (7 bases). Germline-derived CDR1 and CDR2 are SEHNR and FQNEAQ (reference sequence). The CDR3 consists of 14 residues. The V gene lost 6 bases and the J gene lost 5 bases, with 15 bases spanning the gap. CDR3 amino acids: CASRPRGAEDTQYF. The CDR3 DNA reads TGTGCCAGCAGACCCCGGGGGGCCGAAGATACGCAGTATTTT.

The CDR3 protein is CASSSAGMGQGNGYTF. The DNA of the CDR3 is TGCGCCAGCAGCTCCGCCGGAATGGGACAGGGGAATGGCTACACCTTC. This rearrangement joins TRBV5-1 to TRBJ1-2; TRBD1 aligns across 10 bases. V lost 3 bases and J lost 6; bases outside the gene matches: 11. The CDR3 is 16 amino acids. Germline CDR1 and CDR2: SGHRS and YFSETQ. Supplemented by reference TRBV5-1 and TRBJ1-2, the full variable domain reads KAGVTQTPRYLIKTRGQQVTLSCSPISGHRSVSWYQQTPGQGLQFLFEYFSETQRNKGNFPGRFSGRQFSNSRSEMNVSTLELGDSALYLCASSSAGMGQGNGYTFGSGTRLTVV.

This rearrangement joins TRBV5-1 to TRBJ1-4; 8 bases match TRBD1. J lost 3 bases, V lost 1 base, and 2 bases had no gene match. The CDR3 runs 15 residues. CDR1 is SGHRS and CDR2 is YFSETQ in the germline V gene. In nucleotides, the CDR3 is TGCGCCAGCAGCTTGAGACAGGGGTCTAATGAAAAACTGTTTTTT. Protein product: CASSLRQGSNEKLFF.

J is TRBJ2-3 and V is TRBV7-8, with 8 bases identical to TRBD2. With 5 bases clipped from V and 5 bases from J, the junction kept 6 bases outside the gene matches. CDR3 size: 14 residues. Per the germline V gene, CDR1 is SGHVS and CDR2 is FQNEAQ. The CDR3 nucleotides read TGTGCCAGCAGCCTCGGGGGGGCCGTAGATACGCAGTATTTT. Encoded protein: CASSLGGAVDTQYF. Combining the CDR3 with reference TRBV7-8 and TRBJ2-3 gives the whole variable domain GAGVSQSPRYKVAKRGQDVALRCDPISGHVSLFWYQQALGQGPEFLTYFQNEAQLDKSGLPSDRFFAERPEGSVSTLKIQRTQQEDSAVYLCASSLGGAVDTQYFGPGTRLTVL.

Note on this clone: The sample has other DNA sequences that encode this CDR3 too. This rearrangement joins TRBV12-5 to TRBJ1-5; no firm D call. Germline CDR1 LGHNT, CDR2 FRNRAP. The ends were cut back, 5 bases at V and 2 bases at J, with 7 bases in the middle. The CDR3 covers 13 residues. This chain's CDR3 is CASGLQGNQPQHF. As DNA, the CDR3 is TGTGCTAGTGGTCTTCAGGGCAATCAGCCCCAGCATTTT.

This clone has a count of ten or more. The CDR3 is CASSQTGHAVYEQYV. The CDR3 DNA follows: TGTGCCAGCAGCCAAACGGGACACGCAGTCTACGAGCAGTACGTC. The V call is TRBV14, the J call TRBJ2-7; a possible D gene is TRBD1 (6 bases). Germline loops: CDR1 SGHDN, CDR2 FVKESK. Trimming cost V 2 bases and J 3 bases, with 14 bases left between them. This CDR3 contains 15 residues.

This rearrangement joins TRBV28 to TRBJ1-5; perhaps TRBD1 as D (5 bases). V gave up 6 bases and J gave up 11 bases, with 14 bases separating them. Germline CDR1 MDHEN, CDR2 SYDVKM. The CDR3 consists of 12 residues. The CDR3 DNA reads TGTGCCAGCAGGGGGGGTTCGACGGCCCAGCATTTT. Translated: CASRGGSTAQHF.

The genes are TRBV7-9 and TRBJ1-1, with D unclear. This CDR3 has 13 amino acids. The ends were cut back, 0 bases at V and 4 bases at J, with 6 bases in the middle. In germline, CDR1 is SEHNR, CDR2 FQNEAQ (reference sequence). Here the CDR3 DNA reads TGTGCCAGCAGCTTAGCGGAGAGCACTGAAGCTTTCTTT. Protein product: CASSLAESTEAFF.

V gene TRBV13 combines with J gene TRBJ1-2, with D possibly being TRBD1 (5 bases). With 2 bases removed from V and 4 bases from J, the gap between germline ends came to 8 bases. Germline-derived CDR1 and CDR2 are PRHDT and FYEKMQ (reference sequence). This CDR3 region has 13 residues. CDR3 residues: CASSLTGGYGYTF. For the CDR3, the DNA is TGTGCCAGCAGCTTAACGGGGGGCTATGGCTACACCTTC.

V gene TRBV6-5 combines with J gene TRBJ1-6; no clear D. The CDR3 is 14 residues long. The V end was cut by 2 bases, the J end by 8 bases, with 10 bases between. Per germline, CDR1 MNHEY and CDR2 SVGAGI. In DNA form, the CDR3 reads TGTGCCAGCAGTTACAGCGGGGAAGATTCACCCCTCCACTTT. Translation: CASSYSGEDSPLHF.

This chain links TRBV2 with TRBJ2-6, with 9 bases lining up with TRBD1. The ends lost 10 bases at V and 4 bases at J; junction bases unmatched: 5. This CDR3 contains 14 residues. Germline loops: CDR1 SNHLY, CDR2 FYNNEI. In DNA, the CDR3 is TGTGCCATACAGGGGGCGGGCGGGGCCAACGTCCTGACTTTC. Its translation is CAIQGAGGANVLTF.

The genes are TRBV5-1 and TRBJ2-5; tentatively, D is TRBD2 (6 bases). Germline values: CDR1 SGHRS, CDR2 YFSETQ. The CDR3 is made up of 15 amino acids. The ends were cut back, 4 bases at V and 1 base at J, with 14 bases in the middle. The CDR3 DNA follows: TGCGCCAGCAGCCCTACTAGGGGAGGCCAAGAGACCCAGTACTTC. Translating it yields CASSPTRGGQETQYF.

This clone was seen just once. The chain recombines TRBV4-1 with TRBJ1-4; 8 bases match TRBD1. Germline assignment: CDR1 MGHRA and CDR2 YSYEKL. The CDR3 is 15 residues long. V lost 5 bases and J lost 8; bases outside the gene matches: 10. The CDR3, as DNA: TGCGCCAGCAGCTCTTCCGGACAGGGTGTCGAAAAACTGTTTTTT. It translates to CASSSSGQGVEKLFF.

The chain links TRBV6-5 to TRBJ1-2; a possible D gene is TRBD1 (5 bases). CDR1 MNHEY and CDR2 SVGAGI come from the germline V gene. The germline V and J ends were trimmed by 8 bases and 0 bases, with 10 bases remaining between them. CDR3 length: 13 residues. The DNA of the CDR3 is TGTGCCAGCCGCCAGGACACTAACTATGGCTACACCTTC. Translated: CASRQDTNYGYTF.

The chain links TRBV6-5 to TRBJ1-2; D is undetermined. The germline V and J ends were trimmed by 7 bases and 8 bases, with 11 bases remaining between them. CDR3 length equals 11 residues. Germline V gene sequence: CDR1 MNHEY, CDR2 SVGAGI. CDR3: CASNLGGGYTF. CDR3 in DNA: TGTGCCAGCAACCTTGGCGGAGGCTACACCTTC.

The chain is built from TRBV5-1 and TRBJ2-3; tentative D call: TRBD2 (6 bases). The CDR3 length is 16 residues. Germline V CDR1 and CDR2: SGHRS, YFSETQ. V lost 0 bases and J 1 base, leaving 12 bases between the germline ends. The CDR3 loop reads CASSLAGSGGTDTQYF. CDR3 coding DNA: TGCGCCAGCAGCTTGGCCGGGTCGGGAGGCACAGATACGCAGTATTTT.

The V call is TRBV13, the J call TRBJ2-2; weak D call: TRBD2 (5 bases). The CDR3 has 13 residues. CDR1 is PRHDT, CDR2 FYEKMQ, per germline (reference sequence). The ends were cut back, 2 bases at V and 5 bases at J, with 6 bases in the middle. CDR3 loop: CASSLRGTGELFF. The CDR3 nucleotides are TGTGCCAGCAGCTTACGGGGAACCGGGGAGCTGTTTTTT.

The chain carries TRBV5-1 and TRBJ2-6, with TRBD1 matching over 8 bases. From germline, CDR1 is SGHRS and CDR2 YFSETQ. V shed 1 base, J shed 2 bases, and the junction held 2 bases outside the gene matches. This CDR3 region has 16 residues. The CDR3 sequence is CASSLQGATGANVLTF. CDR3 nucleotides: TGCGCCAGCAGCTTGCAGGGGGCAACTGGGGCCAACGTCCTGACTTTC.

The chain carries TRBV4-1 and TRBJ1-2; 7 bases are a match to TRBD1. The CDR3 has 16 amino acids. CDR1 and CDR2 (germline): MGHRA, YSYEKL. J lost 5 bases, V lost 0 bases, and 9 bases had no gene match. CDR3 protein: CASSQDPRTGLYGYTF. DNA of the CDR3: TGCGCCAGCAGCCAAGATCCCCGGACAGGCCTTTATGGCTACACCTTC.

This chain uses TRBV6-9 with TRBJ2-7; D possibly corresponds to TRBD1 (6 bases). The CDR3 contains 14 residues. Germline CDR1 and CDR2: MNHGY and SVAAGI. Trimming shortened V by 7 bases and J by 0 bases, and 13 bases separated the two germline ends. This chain's CDR3 is CASTSDRLSYEQYF. The CDR3 DNA reads as TGTGCCAGCACCTCGGACAGACTCTCCTACGAGCAGTACTTC.

CDR3 residues: CASRSVGPTDTQYF. The CDR3, as DNA: TGCGCCAGCCGCTCCGTGGGGCCGACAGATACGCAGTATTTT. The chain links TRBV5-1 to TRBJ2-3, with D possibly being TRBD1 (5 bases). The V end lost 7 bases, the J end lost 3 bases, and 15 bases lay between the germline ends. The germline gives CDR1 SGHRS, CDR2 YFSETQ. The CDR3 covers 14 residues. The entire variable domain, with the rest obtained from reference TRBV5-1 and TRBJ2-3, is as follows: KAGVTQTPRYLIKTRGQQVTLSCSPISGHRSVSWYQQTPGQGLQFLFEYFSETQRNKGNFPGRFSGRQFSNSRSEMNVSTLELGDSALYLCASRSVGPTDTQYFGPGTRLTVL.

The V call is TRBV28, the J call TRBJ2-1; maybe TRBD2 (5 bases). The germline gives CDR1 MDHEN, CDR2 SYDVKM. The CDR3 extends over 12 amino acids. V shed 2 bases and J shed 8 bases, with 7 bases lying between them. The CDR3 DNA follows: TGTGCCAGCAGTTTACTCGGGGATGAGCAGTTCTTC. It encodes CASSLLGDEQFF.

The genes are TRBV29-1 and TRBJ1-5; D is unresolved. The CDR3 is made up of 13 amino acids. Germline V gene lookup returns CDR1 SQVTM and CDR2 ANQGSEA. The V gene lost 1 base and the J gene lost 2 bases, with 6 bases spanning the gap. Written as DNA, the CDR3 is TGCAGCGTTGAAGGGGAGGGCAATCAGCCCCAGCATTTT. Amino acids: CSVEGEGNQPQHF.